This TCR beta chain was captured in a study of identical twins. TCRdb passed the 5' RACE reads through MiXCR, listing each CDR3 protein once. The table includes 450,000 or so distinct CDR3 sequences, 14% detected once. The CDR3 runs 14 residues. Trimming removed 5 bases from V and 0 bases from J, with 8 bases in between. In germline, CDR1 is SNHLY, CDR2 FYNNEI. The same sample was also used in a study of yellow fever vaccine responses in identical twins.

The chain employs TRBV2 and TRBJ2-1; D is unresolved. Sequenced sample: CD4+ T cells sorted from blood. The sequence derives from a woman under 30 in good health. CDR3 in amino acids: CASSIGSSYNEQFF. CDR3 bases: TGTGCCAGCAGTATAGGAAGCTCCTACAATGAGCAGTTCTTC.